This paragraph covers one T cell receptor (beta chain) sequence. A single count supports this clonotype. The antigen it recognizes is unknown. Base qualities are not at hand, and no much larger clone is one base apart. Evidence from a single read is weak. The sample originates from a study of CD8 T cells in Susac syndrome (dated 2019 in TCRdb). Context from the whole study: The study used repertoire sequencing to test whether antigen drove CD8+ T cell activation and differentiation in Susac syndrome.

Cut back by 2 bases and 4 bases, the V and J ends lie 15 bases apart. Sequences MNHEY (CDR1) and SMNVEV (CDR2) are obtained from the germline V gene (reference sequence). The CDR3 runs 15 amino acids, cysteine and phenylalanine included. The sequence is cut down to CDR3 DNA, 45 bases in frame from base 1. Results and caveats for the whole study, not just this receptor: The TCR sequencing and HLA analysis was acknowledged to have included a relatively small number of individuals.

RNA was extracted using the RNeasy kit, and about 0.45 to 1 ug of the RNA was reverse transcribed with random hexamers. The immunoSEQ multiplex PCR assay, which covers 54 Vbeta and 13 Jbeta segments, was used to amplify TCR beta CDR3 regions. Bias from PCR amplification was corrected by using a synthetic template baseline for primer optimization and for computational correction. In the authors' own workflow: Only productive sequences were kept, with reads annotated to V, D and J genes according to IMGT and analyzed in immunoSEQ Analyzer. Clonality was computed as one minus Shannon entropy normalized by log2 of the number of productive unique sequences. Public and private clones were assessed among the 100 most prevalent clones of each patient and control. Clones were defined as Susac-specific when absent from the healthy and MS cohorts, from fewer than 1,200 published viral clones and from other ImmuneACCESS disease sequences. TCRdb handled the public reads itself, with Q25 trimming in fastp and clone calling in MiXCR, and kept productive beta chains. For every CDR3 protein sequence, its rows merge into one entry that carries the most common genes and DNA. For this entry, the V and J calls and clone size follow TCRdb and not the study's own pipeline. The sample yields some 170,000 distinct CDR3 sequences; less than 95% were counted once. 0.085% to 0.095% of the sample is in the top ten clones.

High-throughput TCR beta sequencing profiled peripheral blood CD8+ and CD4+ T cells from healthy donors, Susac syndrome patients and multiple sclerosis patients. Treatment-naive patients with stable or active relapsing-remitting disease fulfilling revised McDonald criteria were used as multiple sclerosis controls. Bulk CD8+ and CD4+ T cells were purified by magnetic negative isolation, while CD8+ TEMRA cells were enriched using FACS. Blood was collected in EDTA tubes and processed within 24 hours, with PBMCs isolated through density gradient centrifugation. PBMCs destined for TCR sequencing were cryopreserved in liquid nitrogen and later thawed in a 37 °C water bath. The sorted or isolated CD4+, CD8+ and CD8+ TEMRA cells had a purity of 90% or higher.

This receptor chain uses TRBV27 and TRBJ2-7; perhaps TRBD1 is the D gene, with 5 bases matching. Sequencing was carried out using CD4+ T cells from PBMCs. This sequence was found in a human donor with multiple sclerosis. The sequence in DNA is TGTGCCAGCAGTTTAGGCAGGGCGGCATCTTACGAGCAGTACTTC. It specifies CASSLGRAASYEQYF.